This is a list of T cell receptor beta chains from one sample in a study of T cells after yellow fever vaccination. TCRdb redid the calling of the 5' RACE reads with MiXCR, one entry per CDR3 protein. The table has 360,000 or so distinct CDR3 sequences, 11% seen once. Source: PBMCs, taken on the day of the first yellow fever vaccination. Source of these receptors: a man between 18 and 29 years old who received the YFV17D yellow fever vaccine. Both conserved end residues are part of each CDR3. Each record gives: clone size, J gene, V gene, D gene, CDR3 protein, CDR3 DNA. D genes are given only for firm matches. Size is stated for part of the rows, as once, few or many counts, or as a class when the clone is expanded.

. | TRBJ2-1 | TRBV28 | . | CASSPRSVSRYNEQFF | TGTGCCAGCAGTCCACGGAGTGTGTCCAGATACAATGAGCAGTTCTTC
. | TRBJ2-3 | TRBV20-1 | . | CSACGASTDTQYF | TGCAGTGCATGCGGGGCGAGCACAGATACGCAGTATTTT
. | TRBJ1-3 | TRBV7-9 | . | CASNSGGGQHSGNTIYF | TGTGCCAGCAACTCGGGAGGGGGTCAGCACTCTGGAAACACCATATATTTT
. | TRBJ2-3 | TRBV29-1 | TRBD2 | CSVHIAGDNTDTQYF | TGCAGCGTTCACATAGCGGGGGACAACACAGATACGCAGTATTTT
many | TRBJ1-1 | TRBV4-2 | . | CASSLGLEGTEAFF | TGTGCCAGCAGCCTTGGGCTCGAGGGCACTGAAGCTTTCTTT
many | TRBJ2-5 | TRBV29-1 | TRBD2 | CSVPGLAGQETQYF | TGCAGCGTACCGGGACTAGCGGGCCAAGAGACCCAGTACTTC
few | TRBJ2-7 | TRBV7-2 | . | CASSHPTTYEQYF | TGTGCCAGCAGCCACCCGACGACCTACGAGCAGTACTTC
. | TRBJ2-2 | TRBV15 | . | CATSRDGWGGTGELFF | TGTGCCACCAGCAGAGACGGGTGGGGCGGCACCGGGGAGCTGTTTTTT
few | TRBJ2-3 | TRBV7-9 | TRBD2 | CASSPAGGGQYF | TGTGCCAGCAGCCCCGCCGGCGGGGGGCAGTATTTT
. | TRBJ2-1 | TRBV5-1 | . | CASSYEGGRNNEQFF | TGCGCCAGCAGCTATGAGGGGGGGCGGAACAATGAGCAGTTCTTC
. | TRBJ1-2 | TRBV4-2 | TRBD1 | CASSQAGQGAPGYTF | TGTGCCAGCAGCCAAGCGGGACAGGGGGCGCCTGGCTACACCTTC
. | TRBJ2-2 | TRBV5-1 | . | CASSLTERNTGELFF | TGCGCCAGCAGCTTGACAGAAAGGAACACCGGGGAGCTGTTTTTT
few | TRBJ2-7 | TRBV4-2 | . | CASSPPNSPEEQYF | TGTGCCAGCAGCCCTCCGAACAGCCCAGAAGAGCAGTACTTC
few | TRBJ2-1 | TRBV20-1 | TRBD2 | CSAKRGAYNEQFF | TGCAGTGCTAAGCGGGGTGCCTACAATGAGCAGTTCTTC
. | TRBJ2-2 | TRBV14 | . | CASSQFEATGELFF | TGTGCCAGCAGCCAATTTGAAGCGACCGGGGAGCTGTTTTTT
few | TRBJ2-7 | TRBV7-2 | TRBD1 | CASSVSGQGLSYEQYF | TGTGCCAGCAGCGTTAGTGGACAGGGGCTCTCCTACGAGCAGTACTTC
few | TRBJ2-3 | TRBV7-2 | . | CASSDGGPPDTQYF | TGTGCCAGCAGCGATGGGGGGCCACCGGATACGCAGTATTTT
few | TRBJ1-1 | TRBV5-1 | . | CASSIRGGTEAFF | TGCGCCAGCAGCATTCGTGGAGGGACTGAAGCTTTCTTT
many | TRBJ2-3 | TRBV5-4 | TRBD2 | CASSRLAGGTDTQYF | TGTGCCAGCAGTAGACTAGCGGGGGGCACAGATACGCAGTATTTT
. | TRBJ2-7 | TRBV10-2 | . | CARRRLGGSSYEQYF | TGCGCCAGGAGGAGACTGGGGGGAAGCTCCTACGAGCAGTACTTC
few | TRBJ2-6 | TRBV10-3 | TRBD1 | CAIRGTGGSASGANVLTF | TGTGCCATCAGGGGGACAGGGGGTTCCGCCTCTGGGGCCAACGTCCTGACTTTC
. | TRBJ1-1 | TRBV6-1 | TRBD1 | CASSEGGYRGRDTEAFF | TGTGCCAGCAGTGAAGGGGGATACAGGGGGCGGGACACTGAAGCTTTCTTT
few | TRBJ2-6 | TRBV9 | . | CASSPTLAGANVLTF | TGTGCCAGCAGTCCGACCCTAGCTGGGGCCAACGTCCTGACTTTC
many | TRBJ2-2 | TRBV7-9 | . | CASSLASGGPGELFF | TGTGCCAGCAGCTTAGCTAGCGGAGGACCCGGGGAGCTGTTTTTT
few | TRBJ1-1 | TRBV29-1 | . | CSVERLGPGTEAFF | TGCAGCGTTGAAAGGCTGGGGCCGGGCACTGAAGCTTTCTTT
. | TRBJ2-1 | TRBV7-3 | TRBD2 | CAFSLTSGGHSSYNEQFF | TGTGCCTTCAGTTTAACCTCGGGGGGTCATAGCTCCTACAATGAGCAGTTCTTC
few | TRBJ2-6 | TRBV19 | . | CASSPDREWANVLTF | TGTGCCAGTAGTCCTGACCGGGAATGGGCCAACGTCCTGACTTTC
. | TRBJ1-1 | TRBV7-2 | . | CASSSLATEAFF | TGTGCCAGCAGCTCTCTAGCTACTGAAGCTTTCTTT
few | TRBJ1-5 | TRBV19 | . | CASSMGRAGQPQHF | TGTGCCAGTAGTATGGGGAGGGCAGGTCAGCCCCAGCATTTT
few | TRBJ1-4 | TRBV29-1 | . | CSVAEGLAEKLFF | TGCAGCGTGGCCGAAGGGCTGGCTGAAAAACTGTTTTTT
. | TRBJ1-1 | TRBV6-1 | . | CASYRFGATEAFF | TGTGCCAGTTACAGGTTCGGGGCCACTGAAGCTTTCTTT
few | TRBJ2-2 | TRBV7-3 | TRBD1 | CASSFYNRGTGELFF | TGTGCCAGCAGCTTTTACAACAGGGGGACCGGGGAGCTGTTTTTT
few | TRBJ2-3 | TRBV7-2 | . | CASSSLTRGDTQYF | TGTGCCAGCAGCTCGTTGACTAGAGGAGATACGCAGTATTTT